The 15 T cell receptor beta chains in this list originate from one sample, sequenced in a study of identical twins. TCRdb passed the 5' RACE reads through MiXCR, listing each CDR3 protein once. The sample lists 400,000 to 650,000 distinct CDR3 sequences, 22% seen once, with approximately 0.95% in the top ten. The same specimen was also included in a second study, on T cells expressing NK-cell markers.

Input material: CD4+ T cells sorted from blood. The receptors derive from a woman under 30 in good health.

The V and J genes are TRBV20-1 and TRBJ1-1, with TRBD1 as a possible D gene (6 bases). The V and J ends lost 6 bases and 0 bases respectively, with 14 bases between them. This CDR3 comprises 14 residues. From germline, CDR1 is DFQATT and CDR2 SNEGSKA (reference sequence). The CDR3 loop reads CSAQTRGMNTEAFF. In nucleotides, the CDR3 is TGCAGTGCCCAAACGAGGGGGATGAACACTGAAGCTTTCTTT.

The rearrangement uses TRBV10-3 and TRBJ1-2; no definite D call. V was cut by 8 bases and J by 8 bases, with 9 bases left in between. The germline CDR1 and CDR2 sequences are ENHRY and SYGVKD. The CDR3 runs to 10 residues. The CDR3 protein is CAIGGGGYTF. CDR3 sequence (DNA): TGTGCCATCGGAGGTGGGGGCTACACCTTC.

This clonotype has just a few counts. The V gene is TRBV5-1, the J gene TRBJ2-2; 10 bases agree with TRBD2. This CDR3 contains 15 residues. Germline CDR1 reads SGHRS; CDR2 reads YFSETQ. V trimming: 1 base; J trimming: 7 bases; junction bases outside the gene matches: 4. The CDR3 sequence is CASSLSSGGIGELFF. CDR3 DNA sequence: TGCGCCAGCAGCTTGTCTAGCGGGGGAATCGGGGAGCTGTTTTTT. Drawing the rest from reference TRBV5-1 and TRBJ2-2, the complete variable domain is KAGVTQTPRYLIKTRGQQVTLSCSPISGHRSVSWYQQTPGQGLQFLFEYFSETQRNKGNFPGRFSGRQFSNSRSEMNVSTLELGDSALYLCASSLSSGGIGELFFGEGSRLTVL.

This chain joins TRBV20-1 and TRBJ1-2; 10 bases are a match to TRBD1. Germline CDR1 DFQATT, CDR2 SNEGSKA (reference sequence). There are 14 residues in the CDR3. J lost 0 bases, V lost 6 bases, and 4 bases had no gene match. CDR3 bases: TGCAGTGCCCTGACAGGGGGCTCTAACTATGGCTACACCTTC. Translated: CSALTGGSNYGYTF.

This clonotype was counted ten times or more. CDR3 protein: CASSLANSGGAYEQYF. The CDR3 DNA reads as TGTGCCAGCAGTTTAGCTAATAGCGGGGGGGCCTACGAGCAGTACTTC. V is TRBV12-3 or TRBV12-4 and J is TRBJ2-7, with 11 bases identical to TRBD2. V was clipped by 0 bases and J by 2 bases; unmatched bases: 3. CDR3 length: 16 residues.

In its sample, this clonotype was seen a few times. This chain links TRBV20-1 with TRBJ2-1; tentatively, D is TRBD2 (6 bases). Germline CDR1 is DFQATT and CDR2 is SNEGSKA (reference sequence). With 0 bases removed from V and 15 bases from J, the gap between germline ends came to 18 bases. The CDR3 has 13 residues. Written as DNA, the CDR3 is TGCAGTGCTAGAGACAACCCGGAGCGGGTCCCGTTCTTC. Translating it yields CSARDNPERVPFF.

This clonotype was observed a few times. The chain recombines TRBV20-1 with TRBJ2-1; maybe TRBD1 (5 bases). The CDR3 is 11 amino acids. Germline V gene sequence: CDR1 DFQATT, CDR2 SNEGSKA (reference sequence). Trimming shortened V by 3 bases and J by 13 bases, and 13 bases separated the two germline ends. The CDR3 DNA sequence: TGCAGTGCTAGGAGACAGACGGCTCAGTTCTTC. It codes for CSARRQTAQFF.

The chain is built from TRBV20-1 and TRBJ2-5; D could derive from TRBD1 or TRBD2 (6 bases each). CDR1 and CDR2 from the germline V gene are DFQATT and SNEGSKA (reference sequence). This CDR3 spans 15 amino acids. The germline V and J ends were trimmed by 6 bases and 7 bases, with 24 bases remaining between them. CDR3 nucleotides: TGCAGTGCCCCCCAGGAAGTCGGCGGAGGGGGGACCCAGTACTTC. Translating it yields CSAPQEVGGGGTQYF.

This clonotype has only a few counts. CDR3 nucleotides: TGCGCCAGCAGAGCTAGCGGTACGGGCAATGAGCAGTTCTTC. It translates to CASRASGTGNEQFF. The genes are TRBV10-1 and TRBJ2-1, with 7 bases that match TRBD2. CDR3 length: 14 amino acids. Germline V lookup: CDR1 WNHNN, CDR2 SYGVQD (reference sequence). V was pared by 6 bases and J by 6 bases, with 8 bases of the junction left unmatched.

This clonotype was found many times. The chain carries TRBV20-1 and TRBJ1-1; D not certain. This CDR3 comprises 15 residues. The ends were cut back, 3 bases at V and 0 bases at J, with 14 bases in the middle. The germline V gene encodes CDR1 DFQATT and CDR2 SNEGSKA (reference sequence). The CDR3 region has the DNA TGCAGTGCTAGGATCTACTCGGCGATGAACACTGAAGCTTTCTTT. Protein: CSARIYSAMNTEAFF.

The chain couples TRBV12-3 or TRBV12-4 to TRBJ2-6; the D gene is possibly TRBD1 (6 bases). Trimming removed 5 bases at V and 0 bases at J, with 20 bases between. The CDR3 spans 19 residues. CDR3 in amino acids: CASSPRPTGHHSGANVLTF. The CDR3 DNA reads TGTGCCAGCAGTCCGAGACCAACGGGACACCACTCTGGGGCCAACGTCCTGACTTTC.

This clonotype was observed a handful of times. The CDR3 nucleotides read TGTGCCAGCAGCTTCGGACAGGCCAATTCACCCCTCCACTTT. Amino acid sequence: CASSFGQANSPLHF. The rearrangement links TRBV3-1 to TRBJ1-6, with 7 bases matching TRBD1. The CDR3 contains 14 residues. Germline V gene lookup returns CDR1 LGHDT and CDR2 YNNKEL (reference sequence). Germline trimming cut 5 bases from V and 7 bases from J; bases unmatched to any gene: 5. Combining the CDR3 with reference TRBV3-1 and TRBJ1-6 gives the whole variable domain DTAVSQTPKYLVTQMGNDKSIKCEQNLGHDTMYWYKQDSKKFLKIMFSYNNKELIINETVPNRFSPKSPDKAHLNLHINSLELGDSAVYFCASSFGQANSPLHFGNGTRLTVT.

A few counts support this clonotype. The chain carries TRBV20-1 and TRBJ1-2; D is possibly TRBD1 (5 bases). This CDR3 region has 13 residues. The ends were cut back, 5 bases at V and 8 bases at J, with 18 bases in the middle. Germline CDR1 is DFQATT and CDR2 is SNEGSKA (reference sequence). CDR3 sequence reads: CSAVQESWRGYTF. DNA for the CDR3: TGCAGTGCTGTACAGGAGAGTTGGCGAGGCTACACCTTC.

This sequence joins TRBV9 and TRBJ2-7; TRBD2 aligns across 8 bases. Per germline, CDR1 SGDLS and CDR2 YYNGEE. Trimming cost V 4 bases and J 2 bases; bases outside gene matches: 11. The CDR3 spans 16 residues. CDR3 residues: CASSIQPGLGAYEQYF. The DNA of the CDR3 is TGTGCCAGCAGCATCCAACCGGGACTAGGGGCCTACGAGCAGTACTTC.

This clonotype was observed at least ten times. CDR3 residues: CAIREGGGNEQFF. The CDR3 DNA is TGTGCCATCAGGGAGGGCGGGGGGAATGAGCAGTTCTTC. This sequence joins TRBV10-3 and TRBJ2-1, with TRBD2 matching over 8 bases. CDR1 and CDR2 from the germline V gene are ENHRY and SYGVKD. The CDR3 spans 13 residues. V lost 6 bases, J lost 7 bases, and 5 bases stayed unmatched.